The TCR beta chain described here comes from a study of regulatory T cells in long-lasting Graves disease. Study in general: Recently diagnosed Graves' patients had received antithyroid drugs for under 3 months.

Combining iRepertoire HTBI primers with Arm-PCR of CDR3 regions, the authors built TCR beta libraries. TCRdb reprocessed the multiplex PCR reads via MiXCR and lists one record per CDR3 protein. The sample carries hundreds of thousands of distinct CDR3 sequences, 16% recorded once. The time point is: newly diagnosed GD, antithyroid drugs for less than 3 months. Generation of the TCR library employed RNA extracted from PBMCs. Germline V CDR1 and CDR2: DFQATT, SNEGSKA (reference sequence). The CDR3 runs 15 residues. The V and J ends lost 0 bases and 4 bases respectively, with 10 bases between them. The same sample was also used in a study of T cells in Graves' hyperthyroidism and ophthalmopathy. As that report states: Also found in blood were most expanded thyroid clonotypes above 0.001.

Sequencing was performed on peripheral blood mononuclear cells (PBMCs), taken at new diagnosis, from a patient treated with antithyroid drugs. V usage is TRBV20-1 and J usage is TRBJ1-6; D ambiguous. The clonotype originates from a woman aged 40-65 years with Graves disease. The CDR3 DNA reads TGCAGTGCTAGAGATAAGAGCGGTTATAATTCACCCCTCCACTTT. It specifies CSARDKSGYNSPLHF.